These 7 T cell receptor beta chains share one sample of origin, sequenced in a study of technical replicates of blood from a handful of donors. The table came from immunoSEQ multiplex PCR; TCRdb's copy has only in-frame clones and leaves some out. The table has tens of thousands of clones, 90% to 95% seen once. The sequenced material came from T cells isolated from PBMCs. These receptors all come from a human donor in good health.

The genes are TRBV28 and TRBJ2-1; maybe TRBD1 (6 bases). This CDR3 has 16 residues. The V and J ends lost 2 bases and 0 bases respectively, with 11 bases between them. Germline CDR1 MDHEN, CDR2 SYDVKM. CDR3 sequence: CASSLERDNSYNEQFF. CDR3 coding DNA: TGTGCCAGCAGTTTAGAGAGGGACAACTCCTACAATGAGCAGTTCTTC.

The CDR3 region is CASSRDRAGGTGELFF. The CDR3 bases are TGTGCCAGCAGCCGGGACAGGGCTGGTGGCACCGGGGAGCTGTTTTTT. The rearrangement links TRBV7-9 to TRBJ2-2; 9 bases agree with TRBD1. The V gene end was trimmed by 5 bases and the J gene end by 4 bases; junction bases not matched to a gene: 8. The CDR3 has 16 amino acids. Germline values: CDR1 SEHNR, CDR2 FQNEAQ (reference sequence). Using reference TRBV7-9 and TRBJ2-2 for the parts outside the CDR3, the full variable domain is DTGVSQNPRHKITKRGQNVTFRCDPISEHNRLYWYRQTLGQGPEFLTYFQNEAQLEKSRLLSDRFSAERPKGSFSTLEIQRTEQGDSAMYLCASSRDRAGGTGELFFGEGSRLTVL.

This clone appeared a single time. The chain recombines TRBV11-2 with TRBJ1-4; weak D call: TRBD1 (5 bases). V shed 5 bases and J shed 4 bases, with 11 bases lying between them. CDR3 length: 14 residues. CDR1 is SGHAT and CDR2 is FQNNGV in the germline V gene. The CDR3 nucleotides are TGTGCCAGCAGCCGCCGGGGGGGTAATGAAAAACTGTTTTTT. Its translation: CASSRRGGNEKLFF.

The CDR3 is CASSFSGQVGAKNIQYF. CDR3 in DNA: TGTGCCAGCAGCTTCTCCGGACAGGTTGGAGCCAAAAACATTCAGTACTTC. The chain is built from TRBV7-8 and TRBJ2-4; 7 positions match TRBD1. The CDR3 is 17 amino acids. Germline CDR1 is SGHVS and CDR2 is FQNEAQ. V lost 3 bases, J lost 0 bases, and 8 bases stayed unmatched.

V gene TRBV7-9 combines with J gene TRBJ2-7; 8 bases map to TRBD1. The length of the CDR3 is 15 residues. The germline CDR1 and CDR2 sequences are SEHNR and FQNEAQ (reference sequence). Trimming at V came to 5 bases and at J to 6 bases, leaving 12 bases not matched to a gene. The DNA for the CDR3 is TGTGCCAGCAGCCCGAGGACAGGGCCAGCCTCCGAGCAGTACTTC. The encoded protein is CASSPRTGPASEQYF.

CDR3 in amino acids: CASSSGRAYEQYF. As DNA, the CDR3 is TGTGCCAGTAGTAGCGGGAGGGCCTACGAGCAGTACTTC. V and J are TRBV19 and TRBJ2-7; 9 bases fit TRBD2. The V and J ends lost 4 bases and 2 bases, in that order; junction bases with no gene match: 0. Germline lookup yields CDR1 LNHDA and CDR2 SQIVND (reference sequence). The CDR3 is 13 amino acids.

The rearrangement links TRBV15 to TRBJ2-5, with TRBD2 matching 13 bases. Germline V gene sequence: CDR1 LNHNV, CDR2 YYDKDF (reference sequence). The CDR3 runs to 16 residues. V dropped 0 bases and J dropped 5; count of bases not matched to a gene: 3. Here the CDR3 DNA reads TGTGCCACCAGCAGAGACGGGACTAGCGGGAAGGAGACCCAGTACTTC. Its translation: CATSRDGTSGKETQYF.